Listed below are T cell receptor beta chains from one sample, sequenced in a study of cytomegalovirus exposure and HLA in healthy donors. Clones were read by immunoSEQ multiplex PCR, and TCRdb kept only the in-frame ones, dropping some. The sample shows some 100,000 clones, 73% of them seen only once. Material: PBMCs. These receptors were obtained from a man aged 40-50 years in good health and CMV-seronegative. The CDR3 runs from the conserved cysteine through the conserved F or W. Each record gives: V gene, J gene, clone size, D gene, CDR3 protein, CDR3 DNA. D genes are given only for firm matches. Not every row has a clone size; where given, it reads once, few, many or a size class.

v_call: TRBV29-1; j_call: TRBJ2-3; clone_size: .; d_call: TRBD2; cdr3_aa: CSVPLEGLAASTDTQYF; cdr3_nt: TGCAGCGTACCCCTGGAGGGACTAGCGGCCTCCACAGATACGCAGTATTTT
v_call: TRBV4-3; j_call: TRBJ2-2; clone_size: .; d_call: TRBD1; cdr3_aa: CASTTRLPGTGPNPNTGELFF; cdr3_nt: TGCGCCAGCACCACAAGGCTCCCTGGGACAGGGCCCAATCCTAACACCGGGGAGCTGTTTTTT
v_call: TRBV18; j_call: TRBJ1-2; clone_size: .; d_call: .; cdr3_aa: CASSMTGNGYTF; cdr3_nt: TGTGCCAGCTCGATGACAGGAAACGGCTACACCTTC
v_call: TRBV9; j_call: TRBJ2-1; clone_size: .; d_call: .; cdr3_aa: CASSPGSPLFNEQFF; cdr3_nt: TGTGCCAGCAGTCCCGGTTCCCCCCTTTTCAATGAGCAGTTCTTC
v_call: TRBV7-2; j_call: TRBJ2-2; clone_size: .; d_call: TRBD2; cdr3_aa: CASSLSGGPNTGELFF; cdr3_nt: TGTGCCAGCAGCCTTAGCGGGGGACCGAACACCGGGGAGCTGTTTTTT
v_call: TRBV7-8; j_call: TRBJ2-2; clone_size: .; d_call: .; cdr3_aa: CASSFGTGELFF; cdr3_nt: TGTGCCAGCAGCTTCGGCACCGGGGAGCTGTTTTTT
v_call: TRBV27; j_call: TRBJ1-6; clone_size: .; d_call: .; cdr3_aa: CASSLDRQSSKSPLHF; cdr3_nt: TGTGCCAGCAGTTTAGACCGACAGAGTTCGAAATCACCCCTCCACTTT
v_call: TRBV2; j_call: TRBJ1-1; clone_size: .; d_call: .; cdr3_aa: CASSARRVDPEAFF; cdr3_nt: TGTGCCAGCAGTGCTCGCAGGGTGGACCCTGAAGCTTTCTTT
v_call: TRBV19; j_call: TRBJ1-2; clone_size: .; d_call: .; cdr3_aa: CASSLGWGGYGYTF; cdr3_nt: TGTGCCAGTAGTCTTGGTTGGGGGGGCTATGGCTACACCTTC
v_call: TRBV4-1; j_call: TRBJ2-1; clone_size: .; d_call: TRBD1; cdr3_aa: CASSQPPAGQGVSSSYNEQFF; cdr3_nt: TGCGCCAGCAGCCAACCACCGGCGGGACAGGGTGTAAGTAGCTCCTACAATGAGCAGTTCTTC
v_call: TRBV2; j_call: TRBJ2-7; clone_size: .; d_call: TRBD1; cdr3_aa: CASSVDRGLGGSYEQYF; cdr3_nt: TGTGCCAGCAGTGTGGACAGGGGGCTCGGTGGCTCCTACGAGCAGTACTTC
v_call: TRBV6-4; j_call: TRBJ2-7; clone_size: .; d_call: .; cdr3_aa: CASSYGTGVPRYEQYF; cdr3_nt: TGTGCCAGCAGTTACGGGACGGGGGTCCCGCGGTACGAGCAGTACTTC
v_call: TRBV19; j_call: TRBJ1-6; clone_size: .; d_call: .; cdr3_aa: CASSIDMETLNSPLHF; cdr3_nt: TGTGCCAGTAGTATAGATATGGAGACTCTTAATTCACCCCTCCACTTT
v_call: TRBV15; j_call: TRBJ2-3; clone_size: .; d_call: .; cdr3_aa: CATSVGFAADTQYF; cdr3_nt: TGTGCCACCAGCGTAGGTTTCGCGGCTGATACGCAGTATTTT
v_call: TRBV5-6; j_call: TRBJ1-2; clone_size: few; d_call: .; cdr3_aa: CASTLRWDGYTF; cdr3_nt: TGTGCCAGCACTCTCAGGTGGGATGGCTACACCTTC
v_call: TRBV13; j_call: TRBJ1-1; clone_size: .; d_call: .; cdr3_aa: CASSLKPLDSSTYRAEAFF; cdr3_nt: TGTGCCAGCAGCTTAAAACCCCTAGACAGTTCAACTTATCGCGCTGAAGCTTTCTTT
v_call: TRBV5-1; j_call: TRBJ1-6; clone_size: .; d_call: .; cdr3_aa: CASSSHLRQSSYNSPLHF; cdr3_nt: TGCGCCAGCAGCTCCCACCTCCGACAGAGCTCCTATAATTCACCCCTCCACTTT
v_call: TRBV4-1; j_call: TRBJ2-7; clone_size: few; d_call: TRBD1; cdr3_aa: CASSQGTGEPYEQYF; cdr3_nt: TGCGCCAGCAGCCAAGGGACAGGGGAACCCTACGAGCAGTACTTC
v_call: TRBV6-5; j_call: TRBJ2-7; clone_size: .; d_call: TRBD1; cdr3_aa: CASSSTGREQYF; cdr3_nt: TGTGCCAGCAGCTCGACAGGGCGGGAGCAGTACTTC
v_call: TRBV11-2; j_call: TRBJ2-7; clone_size: .; d_call: TRBD2; cdr3_aa: CASSLVAGGFEQYF; cdr3_nt: TGTGCCAGCAGCTTAGTAGCGGGGGGTTTTGAGCAGTACTTC
v_call: TRBV27; j_call: TRBJ1-1; clone_size: .; d_call: TRBD1; cdr3_aa: CASSLRTQGARTEAFF; cdr3_nt: TGTGCCAGCAGTTTGAGAACGCAGGGGGCGCGGACTGAAGCTTTCTTT
v_call: TRBV7-9; j_call: TRBJ2-1; clone_size: .; d_call: TRBD1; cdr3_aa: CASSLVRGTVYNEQFF; cdr3_nt: TGTGCCAGCAGCTTAGTTAGGGGGACAGTTTACAATGAGCAGTTCTTC
v_call: TRBV9; j_call: TRBJ1-1; clone_size: .; d_call: TRBD1; cdr3_aa: CASSGRTGVAFF; cdr3_nt: TGTGCCAGCAGCGGCCGGACAGGGGTCGCTTTCTTT
v_call: TRBV29-1; j_call: TRBJ1-2; clone_size: .; d_call: TRBD1; cdr3_aa: CSVEVHYEGARGYTF; cdr3_nt: TGCAGCGTTGAAGTTCACTACGAGGGGGCGCGCGGCTACACCTTC
v_call: TRBV28; j_call: TRBJ2-1; clone_size: .; d_call: .; cdr3_aa: CASSPRGSLFVSSYNEQFF; cdr3_nt: TGTGCCAGCAGTCCCCGAGGCAGCCTTTTTGTAAGCTCCTACAATGAGCAGTTCTTC
v_call: TRBV30; j_call: TRBJ1-1; clone_size: once; d_call: TRBD1; cdr3_aa: CAWGQVGTEAFF; cdr3_nt: TGTGCCTGGGGACAGGTGGGCACTGAAGCTTTCTTT
v_call: TRBV27; j_call: TRBJ1-5; clone_size: .; d_call: TRBD1; cdr3_aa: CASSLQGAGQPQHF; cdr3_nt: TGTGCCAGCAGTTTACAGGGGGCCGGTCAGCCCCAGCATTTT